These 14 T cell receptor beta chains share one sample of origin, sequenced in a study of sequential checkpoint blockade in melanoma. The treatment: randomized to nivolumab then ipilimumab (arm A) or the reverse (arm B). Measured with immunoSEQ multiplex PCR; TCRdb has only the in-frame clones, and not every one. The sample lists roughly 11,000 clones, around 85% occurring once. The sequences come from CD8+ T cells sorted from blood (inferred from file names), collected from a patient given nivolumab and ipilimumab in sequence. The receptors stem from a human donor with melanoma.

The gene calls are TRBV10-3 and TRBJ1-2, with D hard to call. The germline V gene has CDR1 ENHRY and CDR2 SYGVKD. The CDR3 runs 15 residues. V lost 4 bases and J 1 base, leaving 13 bases between the germline ends. Written as DNA, the CDR3 is TGTGCCATCAGTGGTCGAGTTAGTCTTAACTATGGCTACACCTTC. It encodes CAISGRVSLNYGYTF.

The chain employs TRBV28 and TRBJ1-1, with TRBD1 as a possible D gene (5 bases). CDR1 and CDR2 from the germline V gene are MDHEN and SYDVKM. This CDR3 has 13 amino acids. Trimming stripped 4 bases from V and 6 bases from J, with 12 bases between. The CDR3 coding sequence is TGTGCCAGCAGTTGGGAGGGGACGGCTGAAGCTTTCTTT. Protein: CASSWEGTAEAFF.

The chain recombines TRBV7-8 with TRBJ1-1; D not certain. From germline, CDR1 is SGHVS and CDR2 FQNEAQ. The CDR3 has 12 amino acids. The V gene lost 1 base and the J gene lost 5 bases, with 5 bases spanning the gap. The CDR3, as DNA: TGTGCCAGCAGCTTAGACAGTACTGAAGCTTTCTTT. This translates into CASSLDSTEAFF.

The V call is TRBV29-1, the J call TRBJ2-7, with 7 bases fitting TRBD1. The CDR3 has 14 residues. V was pared by 6 bases and J by 2 bases, with 10 bases of the junction left unmatched. Germline CDR1 is SQVTM and CDR2 is ANQGSEA. CDR3 in DNA: TGCAGCGTAAGCCCCCGGGACAGCACCTACGAGCAGTACTTC. Its protein product is CSVSPRDSTYEQYF.

The chain has TRBV6-4 and TRBJ2-1; D is perhaps TRBD2 (6 bases). The CDR3 sequence is 13 residues long. With 3 bases removed from V and 6 bases from J, the gap between germline ends came to 9 bases. Germline V gene lookup returns CDR1 MRHNA and CDR2 SNTAGT. CDR3: CASSDSSVNEQFF. The CDR3 region has the DNA TGTGCCAGCAGTGATTCTAGCGTCAATGAGCAGTTCTTC.

V is TRBV4-3 and J is TRBJ1-4; D is uncertain. Per the germline V gene, CDR1 is LGHNA and CDR2 is YSLEER. The V and J ends lost 0 bases and 3 bases respectively, with 8 bases between them. This CDR3 region has 15 residues. CDR3 sequence: CASSQERHSNEKLFF. The CDR3 DNA is TGCGCCAGCAGCCAAGAGCGACATTCTAATGAAAAACTGTTTTTT.

The chain uses TRBV4-2 and TRBJ1-2; D is perhaps TRBD1 (6 bases). CDR3 length equals 16 residues. Germline V gene lookup returns CDR1 LGHNA and CDR2 YNFKEQ. V was pared by 3 bases and J by 7 bases, with 21 bases between. The chain's CDR3 is CASSQDKTGRPGGYTF. The CDR3 DNA sequence: TGTGCCAGCAGCCAGGATAAGACAGGCCGTCCTGGTGGCTACACCTTC.

This chain uses TRBV7-9 with TRBJ2-1; possibly TRBD2 for D (5 bases). Germline V lookup: CDR1 SEHNR, CDR2 FQNEAQ (reference sequence). The CDR3 consists of 14 residues. The ends were cut back, 8 bases at V and 0 bases at J, with 11 bases in the middle. CDR3 residues: CASGGSSSYNEQFF. In DNA, the CDR3 is TGTGCCAGCGGCGGGTCGAGCTCCTACAATGAGCAGTTCTTC.

This chain links TRBV5-4 with TRBJ2-5; 10 nucleotides line up with TRBD1. The J call could be wrong; TRBJ2-7 is a better fit for the DNA end. The CDR3 length is 14 residues. Germline assignment: CDR1 SGHNT and CDR2 YYREEE (reference sequence). CDR3 DNA sequence: TGTGCCAGCAGCTTAGGACAGGGGGTCCACGAGCAGTACTTC. Encoded protein: CASSLGQGVHEQYF.

The V and J genes are TRBV27 and TRBJ2-7, with D perhaps matching TRBD1 (5 bases). This CDR3 is 13 amino acids long. Trimming stripped 4 bases from V and 2 bases from J, with 9 bases between. Germline lookup yields CDR1 MNHEY and CDR2 SMNVEV (reference sequence). The CDR3 protein is CASSYRTPYEQYF. The CDR3 DNA reads as TGTGCCAGCAGTTACCGGACACCCTACGAGCAGTACTTC.

This clone was seen a single time. The chain uses TRBV9 and TRBJ2-1; possibly TRBD1 for D (5 bases). CDR3 length: 15 residues. Trimming cost V 0 bases and J 5 bases, with 12 bases left between them. Germline CDR1 reads SGDLS; CDR2 reads YYNGEE. The CDR3 reads CASSVEGAVHNEQFF. In nucleotides, the CDR3 is TGTGCCAGCAGCGTAGAAGGGGCCGTACACAATGAGCAGTTCTTC.

The genes are TRBV5-4 and TRBJ1-6; TRBD1 aligns across 7 bases. The CDR3 has 17 amino acids. V lost 4 bases and J lost 8; bases outside the gene matches: 15. In germline, CDR1 is SGHNT, CDR2 YYREEE (reference sequence). The CDR3 bases are TGTGCCAGCAGCACCCCAGGGACAGTCCCTGAAGATTCACCCCTCCACTTT. Amino acids: CASSTPGTVPEDSPLHF.

The CDR3 nucleotides are TGTGCCTGGAGTTACAGGGAGGGGGTGAGCAATCAGCCCCAGCATTTT. Translation gives CAWSYREGVSNQPQHF. The V and J genes are TRBV30 and TRBJ1-5, with a possible D match to TRBD1 (6 bases). Between the trimmed V and J ends, which lost 2 bases and 1 base, there was a span of 15 bases. Germline values: CDR1 GTSNPN, CDR2 SVGIG (reference sequence). The CDR3 extends over 16 amino acids.

The chain joins TRBV7-6 to TRBJ2-7; 7 bases are a match to TRBD1. Germline CDR1 reads SGHVS; CDR2 reads FNYEAQ. Trimming cost V 4 bases and J 5 bases; bases outside gene matches: 14. The CDR3 is 16 residues long. CDR3 DNA: TGTGCCAGCAGCTCACGACAGGGCAAGGAACGGGACGAGCAGTACTTC. This sequence encodes CASSSRQGKERDEQYF. Combining the CDR3 with reference TRBV7-6 and TRBJ2-7 gives the whole variable domain GAGVSQSPRYKVTKRGQDVALRCDPISGHVSLYWYRQALGQGPEFLTYFNYEAQQDKSGLPNDRFSAERPEGSISTLTIQRTEQRDSAMYRCASSSRQGKERDEQYFGPGTRLTVT.